A selection of T cell receptor beta chains follows, all from one sample in a study of cytomegalovirus exposure and HLA in healthy donors. Repertoires were generated with immunoSEQ multiplex PCR, while TCRdb's copy carries only in-frame clones and drops some. Of approximately 160,000 clones in the sample, less than 90% are singletons; the top ten hold approximately 5%. The sample was PBMCs. Receptors originate from a woman younger than 45 in good health and CMV-seronegative. CDR3s include the opening cysteine and the closing phenylalanine or tryptophan. The D gene is left open where the match is weak. Size tells how often a clone was seen (once, few, many) or the class of an expanded clone, and some rows leave it out.

once	TRBV30	TRBJ2-3	13	NA	CAWSRPTTDTQYF	TGTGCCTGGAGTAGACCTACCACAGATACGCAGTATTTT
NA	TRBV18	TRBJ2-1	14	NA	CASSPGATYNEQFF	TGTGCCAGCTCACCAGGGGCAACCTACAATGAGCAGTTCTTC
once	TRBV28	TRBJ2-2	13	NA	CASRTANTGELFF	TGTGCCAGCAGGACAGCGAACACCGGGGAGCTGTTTTTT
NA	TRBV6-5	TRBJ2-2	16	NA	CASSSGVWGTTGELFF	TGTGCCAGCAGTTCCGGGGTTTGGGGGACCACCGGGGAGCTGTTTTTT
NA	TRBV28	TRBJ1-2	16	NA	CASSFRDNQGVRGYTF	TGTGCCAGCAGTTTCCGGGACAACCAAGGGGTACGGGGCTACACCTTC
NA	TRBV4-1	TRBJ1-2	15	NA	CASSQEITQNYGYTF	TGCGCCAGCAGCCAAGAAATAACTCAGAACTATGGCTACACCTTC
NA	TRBV5-4	TRBJ2-5	15	NA	CASSVPGLMQETQYF	TGTGCCAGCAGCGTACCGGGACTCATGCAGGAGACCCAGTACTTC
NA	TRBV18	TRBJ1-2	19	TRBD1	CASSPNGQDSRGILYGYTF	TGTGCCAGCTCACCAAACGGACAGGACTCCCGAGGGATTTTATATGGCTACACCTTC
few	TRBV5-4	TRBJ2-5	13	NA	CASSLGLKETQYF	TGTGCCAGCAGCTTGGGATTAAAAGAGACCCAGTACTTC
once	TRBV5-4	TRBJ2-1	15	TRBD2	CASSVTSGSYNEQFF	TGTGCCAGCAGCGTGACTAGCGGGAGCTACAATGAGCAGTTCTTC
NA	TRBV15	TRBJ1-5	16	TRBD1	CATSSRGRGDHQPQHF	TGTGCCACCAGCAGCAGGGGGCGCGGAGATCACCAGCCCCAGCATTTT
NA	TRBV2	TRBJ2-7	13	TRBD1	CASRDRDSYEQYF	TGTGCCAGCAGGGACAGGGACTCCTACGAGCAGTACTTC
NA	TRBV4-3	TRBJ2-2	16	NA	CASSQSRASNTGELFF	TGCGCCAGCAGCCAAAGCAGGGCCTCGAACACCGGGGAGCTGTTTTTT
NA	TRBV7-2	TRBJ1-6	16	TRBD1	CASSRISGTGGSPLHF	TGTGCCAGCAGCCGAATCTCCGGGACAGGGGGATCACCCCTCCACTTT
NA	TRBV6-5	TRBJ1-1	11	NA	CASRTRTEAFF	TGTGCCAGCAGGACCAGAACTGAAGCTTTCTTT
NA	TRBV15	TRBJ2-4	15	NA	CATSRFRQDKNIQYF	TGTGCCACCAGCAGATTCCGACAAGACAAAAACATTCAGTACTTC
NA	TRBV10-3	TRBJ1-5	15	NA	CAISGGAGVNQPQHF	TGTGCCATCAGTGGGGGGGCAGGGGTAAATCAGCCCCAGCATTTT
NA	TRBV5-6	TRBJ2-7	14	TRBD1	CASSSRQGNYEQYF	TGTGCCAGCAGCTCACGACAGGGGAACTACGAGCAGTACTTC
NA	TRBV9	TRBJ2-3	16	NA	CASSVLVGGGTDTQYF	TGTGCCAGCAGCGTACTGGTGGGAGGGGGAACAGATACGCAGTATTTT
NA	TRBV2	TRBJ1-2	12	NA	CASSVVSYGYTF	TGTGCCAGCAGTGTGGTCTCCTATGGCTACACCTTC
NA	TRBV7-6	TRBJ2-7	14	NA	CASSQETASYEQYF	TGTGCCAGCAGCCAAGAGACAGCTTCCTACGAGCAGTACTTC
NA	TRBV10-3	TRBJ2-7	12	NA	CAISESSYEQYF	TGTGCCATCAGTGAGTCGAGCTACGAGCAGTACTTC
once	TRBV28	TRBJ2-1	17	TRBD2	CASTSSGRAVSYNEQFF	TGTGCCAGCACGTCTAGCGGGAGGGCCGTGTCCTACAATGAGCAGTTCTTC
few	TRBV6-5	TRBJ1-2	11	TRBD1	CATDTGDGYTF	TGTGCCACAGATACAGGGGATGGCTACACCTTC
once	TRBV5-6	TRBJ2-1	15	TRBD2	CASSWGLAGGNEQFF	TGTGCCAGCAGCTGGGGACTAGCGGGGGGTAATGAGCAGTTCTTC
NA	TRBV6-5	TRBJ1-5	14	NA	CASTQQGSNQPQHF	TGTGCCAGCACTCAACAGGGAAGCAATCAGCCCCAGCATTTT
few	TRBV29-1	TRBJ2-3	13	NA	CSVEAETTDTQYF	TGCAGCGTTGAGGCGGAAACCACAGATACGCAGTATTTT
NA	TRBV7-9	TRBJ1-2	16	TRBD1	CASSLDGTGGGYGYTF	TGTGCCAGCAGCTTAGACGGGACAGGGGGCGGATATGGCTACACCTTC
NA	TRBV5-4	TRBJ2-3	16	TRBD2	CASREGTSRNTDTQYF	TGTGCCAGCAGAGAGGGGACTAGCCGAAACACAGATACGCAGTATTTT
NA	TRBV6-5	TRBJ1-2	14	NA	CASSPPGVDYGYTF	TGTGCCAGCAGTCCTCCGGGGGTAGACTATGGCTACACCTTC
once	TRBV27	TRBJ2-7	19	NA	CASSLSFRGPSGSSYEQYF	TGTGCCAGCAGTTTATCATTCCGGGGGCCGAGCGGGTCCTCCTACGAGCAGTACTTC
NA	TRBV18	TRBJ1-4	13	TRBD1	CASSRDREEKLFF	TGTGCCAGCTCGCGGGACAGGGAAGAAAAACTGTTTTTT
NA	TRBV10-1	TRBJ1-2	10	NA	CASRADGYTF	TGCGCCAGCAGAGCAGATGGCTACACCTTC
NA	TRBV11-3	TRBJ2-1	17	NA	CASSPHPGQSSYNEQFF	TGTGCCAGCAGCCCTCATCCCGGGCAGAGCTCCTACAATGAGCAGTTCTTC
NA	TRBV7-9	TRBJ2-4	11	NA	CASSFSQVQYF	TGTGCCAGCAGCTTCAGTCAAGTTCAGTACTTC
NA	TRBV25-1	TRBJ1-1	15	NA	CASVPRGMMNTEAFF	TGTGCCAGCGTACCCCGAGGAATGATGAACACTGAAGCTTTCTTT
NA	TRBV6-5	TRBJ2-7	12	NA	CASTGSAYEQYF	TGTGCCAGCACCGGGAGTGCCTACGAGCAGTACTTC
NA	TRBV5-4	TRBJ1-2	12	NA	CASSLMTGGYTF	TGTGCCAGCAGCCTTATGACCGGTGGCTACACCTTC
NA	TRBV15	TRBJ2-1	16	NA	CATSREKASTRNEQFF	TGTGCCACCAGCAGAGAAAAGGCTAGCACGAGGAATGAGCAGTTCTTC
NA	TRBV6-5	TRBJ2-5	11	NA	CASGARWAQYF	TGTGCCAGCGGCGCTCGGTGGGCCCAGTACTTC
NA	TRBV30	TRBJ2-1	17	TRBD2	CAWRRLAGGSSYNEQFF	TGTGCCTGGAGACGGCTAGCGGGCGGGAGCTCCTACAATGAGCAGTTCTTC
NA	TRBV5-1	TRBJ1-2	13	TRBD1	CASSKGQNYGYTF	TGCGCCAGCAGCAAGGGACAGAACTATGGCTACACCTTC
NA	TRBV4-2	TRBJ1-1	15	NA	CASSLREQINTEAFF	TGTGCCAGCAGCCTAAGGGAACAGATAAACACTGAAGCTTTCTTT
NA	TRBV28	TRBJ2-5	16	NA	CASSKPRGGVRETQYF	TGTGCCAGCAGCAAACCACGGGGTGGAGTGCGGGAGACCCAGTACTTC
NA	TRBV11-2	TRBJ2-3	16	NA	CASSLFGGLVADTQYF	TGTGCCAGCAGCTTATTTGGCGGGCTCGTCGCAGATACGCAGTATTTT
once	TRBV27	TRBJ2-3	16	NA	CASSFSRPGNTDTQYF	TGTGCCAGCAGTTTTTCCCGCCCGGGAAACACAGATACGCAGTATTTT
NA	TRBV2	TRBJ2-1	16	TRBD2	CASGARGRAITNEQFF	TGTGCCAGCGGGGCTCGCGGGAGGGCCATCACCAATGAGCAGTTCTTC
NA	TRBV7-9	TRBJ1-1	15	TRBD1	CASSFGDRGNTEAFF	TGTGCCAGCAGCTTTGGGGACAGGGGTAACACTGAAGCTTTCTTT
NA	TRBV2	TRBJ2-1	12	NA	CASSNSGYEQFF	TGTGCCAGCAGTAATTCGGGGTATGAGCAGTTCTTC